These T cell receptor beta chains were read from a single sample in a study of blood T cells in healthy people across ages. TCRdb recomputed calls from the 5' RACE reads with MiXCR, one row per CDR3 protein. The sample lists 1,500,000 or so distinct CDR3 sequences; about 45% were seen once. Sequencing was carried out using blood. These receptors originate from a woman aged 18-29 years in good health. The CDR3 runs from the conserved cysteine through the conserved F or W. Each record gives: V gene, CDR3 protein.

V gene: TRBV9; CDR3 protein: CASSATSGVSYNEQFF
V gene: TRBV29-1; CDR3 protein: CSAQRALTRGTGELFF
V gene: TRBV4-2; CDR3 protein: CASSPYTSGLAGSTDTQYF
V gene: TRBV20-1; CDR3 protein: CSARYPSLYKQYF
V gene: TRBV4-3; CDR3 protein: CASSQGTTTGELFF
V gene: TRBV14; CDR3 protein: CASSQAQGGTEAFF
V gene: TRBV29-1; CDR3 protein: CSVETGAGDIQYF
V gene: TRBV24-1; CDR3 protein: CATSARASQPQHF
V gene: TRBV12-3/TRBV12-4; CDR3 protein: CASSLRQGASSEQFF
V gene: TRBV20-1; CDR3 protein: CSASIWGQGTWETQYF
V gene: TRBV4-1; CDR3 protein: CASSQDAGMNIQYF
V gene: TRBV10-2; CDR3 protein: CASCPQNSGNEQYF
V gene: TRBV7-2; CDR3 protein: CASSPRISGLADTQYF
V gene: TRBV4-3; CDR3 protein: CASSQGLISGELFF
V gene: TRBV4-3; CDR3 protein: CASSQEVGLDNSPLHF
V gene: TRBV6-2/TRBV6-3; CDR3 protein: CASSPQELSYEQYF
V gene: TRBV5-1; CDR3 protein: CASSLRATEGTQYF
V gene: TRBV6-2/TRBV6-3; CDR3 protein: CASSQGASGPSTDTQYF
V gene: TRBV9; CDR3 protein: CTSSVSSGGDTQYF
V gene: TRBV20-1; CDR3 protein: CSARSPGRRPNEKLFF
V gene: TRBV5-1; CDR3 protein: CASSSFLAGSSYNEEYF
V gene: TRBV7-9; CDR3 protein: CASSLATSGTTDTQYF
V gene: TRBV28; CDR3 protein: CASSTGGQRSYEQYF
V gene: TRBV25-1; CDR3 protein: CASRPTGLSYNEQFF
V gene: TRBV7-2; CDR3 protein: CASSSPAPTLYF
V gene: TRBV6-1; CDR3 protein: CASRTPGLAGGTGELFF
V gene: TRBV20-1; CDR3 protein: CSASGQLGPNEQYF
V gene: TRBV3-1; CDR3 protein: CASSQTGFTGELFF
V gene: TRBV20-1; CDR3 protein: CSASDRTSGRADEQFF
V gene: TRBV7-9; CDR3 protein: CASSLATLSDGDGYTF
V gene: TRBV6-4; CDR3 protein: CASSASGGRTEAFF
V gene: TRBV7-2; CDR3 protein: CASSFNQGRRGYGYTF
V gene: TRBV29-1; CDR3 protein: CSVQRPDNYGYTF
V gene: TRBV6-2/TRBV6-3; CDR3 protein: CASSYRTSGIDYEQYF
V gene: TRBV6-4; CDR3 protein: CASSHGGNEQYF
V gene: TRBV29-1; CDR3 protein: CSVQPGTGIRPNYGYTF
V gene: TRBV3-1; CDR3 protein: CASRDGLADFYEQYF
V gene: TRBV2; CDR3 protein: CASIRTSGASTDTQYF
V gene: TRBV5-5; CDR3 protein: CASSYRQGVYNEQFF
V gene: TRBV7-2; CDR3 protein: CASSSFRGENYGYTF
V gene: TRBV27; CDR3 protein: CASTSSGLFSYNEQYF
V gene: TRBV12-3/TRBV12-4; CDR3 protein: CASSWDGTYNEQYF
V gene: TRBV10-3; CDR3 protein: CAISEGAYEQYF
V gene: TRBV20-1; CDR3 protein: CSARSGTGQETQYF
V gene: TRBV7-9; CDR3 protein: CASSLQQLGTEAFF
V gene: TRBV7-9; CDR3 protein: CASSNDRAPDTQYF
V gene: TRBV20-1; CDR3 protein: CSARAGGSGANVLTF
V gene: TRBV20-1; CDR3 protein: CSVEDRASNEQFF
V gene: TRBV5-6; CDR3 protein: CASSSGQRLGGYTF